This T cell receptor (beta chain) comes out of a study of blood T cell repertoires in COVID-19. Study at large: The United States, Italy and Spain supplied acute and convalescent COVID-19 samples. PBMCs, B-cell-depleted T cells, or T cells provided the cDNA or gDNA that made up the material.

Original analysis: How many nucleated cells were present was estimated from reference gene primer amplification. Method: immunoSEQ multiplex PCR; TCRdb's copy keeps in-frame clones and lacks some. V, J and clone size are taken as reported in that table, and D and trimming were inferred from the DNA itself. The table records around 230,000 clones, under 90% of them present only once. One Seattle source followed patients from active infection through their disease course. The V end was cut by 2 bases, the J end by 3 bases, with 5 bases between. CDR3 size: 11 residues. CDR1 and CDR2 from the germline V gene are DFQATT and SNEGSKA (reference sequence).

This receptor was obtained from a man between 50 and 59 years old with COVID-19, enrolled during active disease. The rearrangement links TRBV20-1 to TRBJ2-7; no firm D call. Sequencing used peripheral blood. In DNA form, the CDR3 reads TGCAGTGCTAGACAGAACTACGAGCAGTACTTC. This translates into CSARQNYEQYF.